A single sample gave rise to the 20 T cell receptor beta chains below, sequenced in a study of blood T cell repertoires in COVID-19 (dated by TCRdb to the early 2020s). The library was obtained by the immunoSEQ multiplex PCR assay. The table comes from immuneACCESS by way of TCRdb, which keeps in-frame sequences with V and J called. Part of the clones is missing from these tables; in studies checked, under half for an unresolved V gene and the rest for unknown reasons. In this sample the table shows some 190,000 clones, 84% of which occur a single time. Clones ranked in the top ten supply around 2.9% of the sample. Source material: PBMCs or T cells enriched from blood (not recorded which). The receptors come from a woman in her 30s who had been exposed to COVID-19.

The CDR3 loop reads CASSQGVSRHGETQYF. CDR3 in DNA: TGTGCCAGCAGCCAAGGAGTTAGCCGCCACGGGGAGACCCAGTACTTC. The chain is built from TRBV3-1 (or the pseudogene TRBV3-2) and TRBJ2-5; D is ambiguous. There are 16 residues in the CDR3. V was shortened by 1 base and J by 5 bases, with 17 bases between the two germline ends. The germline V gene has CDR1 LGHDT and CDR2 YNNKEL (reference sequence).

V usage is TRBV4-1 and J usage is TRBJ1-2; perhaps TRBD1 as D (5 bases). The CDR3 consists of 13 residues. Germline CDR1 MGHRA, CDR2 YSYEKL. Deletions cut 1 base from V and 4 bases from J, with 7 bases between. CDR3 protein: CASSQGQSYGYTF. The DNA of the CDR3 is TGCGCCAGCAGCCAAGGACAGTCCTATGGCTACACCTTC.

The CDR3 DNA sequence: TGTGCCAGCAGCTCGAGTAAAGTACAGCCCCAGCATTTT. Its translation is CASSSSKVQPQHF. The V call is TRBV7-2, the J call TRBJ1-5; D call uncertain. This CDR3 is 13 amino acids long. V shed 4 bases and J shed 7 bases, with 11 bases lying between them. The germline gives CDR1 SGHTA, CDR2 FQGNSA.

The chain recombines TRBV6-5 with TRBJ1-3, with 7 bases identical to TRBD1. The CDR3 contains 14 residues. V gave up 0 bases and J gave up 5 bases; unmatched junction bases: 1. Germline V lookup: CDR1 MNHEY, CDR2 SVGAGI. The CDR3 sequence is CASSYSGQRNTIYF. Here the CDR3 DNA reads TGTGCCAGCAGTTACTCGGGACAGCGAAACACCATATATTTT.

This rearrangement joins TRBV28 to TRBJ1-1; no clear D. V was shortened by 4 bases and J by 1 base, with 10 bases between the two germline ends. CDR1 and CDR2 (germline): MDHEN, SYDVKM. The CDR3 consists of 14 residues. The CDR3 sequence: CASSYRRENTEAFF. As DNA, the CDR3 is TGTGCCAGCAGTTACAGACGGGAGAACACTGAAGCTTTCTTT. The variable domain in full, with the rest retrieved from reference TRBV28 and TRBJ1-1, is DVKVTQSSRYLVKRTGEKVFLECVQDMDHENMFWYRQDPGLGLRLIYFSYDVKMKEKGDIPEGYSVSREKKERFSLILESASTNQTSMYLCASSYRRENTEAFFGQGTRLTVV.

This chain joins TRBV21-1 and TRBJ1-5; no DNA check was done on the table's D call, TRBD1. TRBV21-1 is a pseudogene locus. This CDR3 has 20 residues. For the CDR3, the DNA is TGTGCCAGCAGCAAAGTAAGTGGACACAGGGGGTGGTATAGCAATCAGCCCCAGCATTTT. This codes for CASSKVSGHRGWYSNQPQHF.

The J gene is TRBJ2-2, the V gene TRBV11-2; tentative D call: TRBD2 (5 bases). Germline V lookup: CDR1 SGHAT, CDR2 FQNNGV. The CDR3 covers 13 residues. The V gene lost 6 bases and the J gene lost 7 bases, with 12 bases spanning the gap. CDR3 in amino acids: CASRPFGIGELFF. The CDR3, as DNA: TGTGCCAGCAGGCCCTTCGGGATCGGGGAGCTGTTTTTT.

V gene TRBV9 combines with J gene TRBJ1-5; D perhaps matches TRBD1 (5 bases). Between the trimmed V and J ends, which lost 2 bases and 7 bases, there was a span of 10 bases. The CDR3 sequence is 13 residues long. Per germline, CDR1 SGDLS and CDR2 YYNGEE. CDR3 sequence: CASSVAGRQPQHF. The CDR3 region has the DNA TGTGCCAGCAGCGTTGCGGGGCGGCAGCCCCAGCATTTT.

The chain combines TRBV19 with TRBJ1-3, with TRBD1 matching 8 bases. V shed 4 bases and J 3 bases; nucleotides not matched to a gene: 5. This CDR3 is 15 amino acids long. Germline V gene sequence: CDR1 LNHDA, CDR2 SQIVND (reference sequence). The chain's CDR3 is CASSTRDRIGNTIYF. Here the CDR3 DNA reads TGTGCCAGTAGTACCCGGGACAGGATTGGAAACACCATATATTTT.

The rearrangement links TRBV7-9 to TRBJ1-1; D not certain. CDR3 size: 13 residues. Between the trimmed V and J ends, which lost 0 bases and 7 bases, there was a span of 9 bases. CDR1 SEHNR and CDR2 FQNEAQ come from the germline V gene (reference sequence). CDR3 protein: CASSLAFGLEAFF. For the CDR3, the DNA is TGTGCCAGCAGCTTAGCTTTCGGACTTGAAGCTTTCTTT.

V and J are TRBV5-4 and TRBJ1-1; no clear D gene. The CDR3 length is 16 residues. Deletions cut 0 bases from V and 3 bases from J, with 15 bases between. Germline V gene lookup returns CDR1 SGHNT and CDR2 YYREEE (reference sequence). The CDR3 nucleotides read TGTGCCAGCAGCTTGGCTGGTTTCTCAGGTGACACTGAAGCTTTCTTT. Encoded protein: CASSLAGFSGDTEAFF.

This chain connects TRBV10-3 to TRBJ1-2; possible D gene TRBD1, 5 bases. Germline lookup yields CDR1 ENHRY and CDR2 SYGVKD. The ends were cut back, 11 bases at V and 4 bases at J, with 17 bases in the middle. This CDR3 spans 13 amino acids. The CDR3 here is CAVTLGGRYGYTF. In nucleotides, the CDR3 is TGTGCCGTAACCCTCGGGGGTCGCTATGGCTACACCTTC.

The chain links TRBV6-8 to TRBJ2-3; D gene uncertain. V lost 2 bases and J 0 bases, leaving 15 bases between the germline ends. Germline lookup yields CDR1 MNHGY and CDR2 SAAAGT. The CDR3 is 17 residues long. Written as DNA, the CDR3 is TGTGCCAGCAGTTACCTCGTACTACCGACGAGCACAGATACGCAGTATTTT. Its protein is CASSYLVLPTSTDTQYF.

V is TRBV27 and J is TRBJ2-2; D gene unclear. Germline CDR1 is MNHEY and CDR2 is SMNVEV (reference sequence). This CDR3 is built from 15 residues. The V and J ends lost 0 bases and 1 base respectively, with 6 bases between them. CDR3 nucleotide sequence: TGTGCCAGCAGTTTATCCTATCAGAACACCGGGGAGCTGTTTTTT. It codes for CASSLSYQNTGELFF.

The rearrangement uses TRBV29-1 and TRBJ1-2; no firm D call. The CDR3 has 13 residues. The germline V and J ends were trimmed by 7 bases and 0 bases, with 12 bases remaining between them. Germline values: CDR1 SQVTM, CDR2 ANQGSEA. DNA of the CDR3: TGCAGCGGGAATACAGATCCTAACTATGGCTACACCTTC. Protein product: CSGNTDPNYGYTF.

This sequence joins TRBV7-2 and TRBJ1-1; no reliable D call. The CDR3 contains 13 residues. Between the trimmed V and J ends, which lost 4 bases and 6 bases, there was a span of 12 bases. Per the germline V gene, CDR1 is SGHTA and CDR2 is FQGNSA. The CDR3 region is CASSSKMRAEAFF. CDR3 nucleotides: TGTGCCAGCAGCTCCAAGATGCGCGCTGAAGCTTTCTTT.

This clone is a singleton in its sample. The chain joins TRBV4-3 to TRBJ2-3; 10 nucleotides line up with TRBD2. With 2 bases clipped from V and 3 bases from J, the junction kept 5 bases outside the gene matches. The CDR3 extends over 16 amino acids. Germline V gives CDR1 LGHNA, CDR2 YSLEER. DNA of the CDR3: TGCGCCAGCAGCCAACATCTAGCGGGGGCAACAGATACGCAGTATTTT. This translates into CASSQHLAGATDTQYF.

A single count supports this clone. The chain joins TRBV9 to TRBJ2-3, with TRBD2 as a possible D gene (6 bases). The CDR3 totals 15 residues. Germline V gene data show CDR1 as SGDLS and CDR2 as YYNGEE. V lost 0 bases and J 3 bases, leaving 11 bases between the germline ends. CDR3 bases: TGTGCCAGCAGCGTAGGCGGGGTCGAAACAGATACGCAGTATTTT. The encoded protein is CASSVGGVETDTQYF. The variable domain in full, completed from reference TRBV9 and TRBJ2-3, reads DSGVTQTPKHLITATGQRVTLRCSPRSGDLSVYWYQQSLDQGLQFLIQYYNGEERAKGNILERFSAQQFPDLHSELNLSSLELGDSALYFCASSVGGVETDTQYFGPGTRLTVL.

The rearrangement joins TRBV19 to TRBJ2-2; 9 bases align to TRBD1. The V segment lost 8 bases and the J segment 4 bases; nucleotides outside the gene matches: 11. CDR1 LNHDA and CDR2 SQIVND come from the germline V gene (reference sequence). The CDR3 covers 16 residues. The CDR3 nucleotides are TGTGCCAGTCGGGTTTCCACGGACAGGGGCACCGGGGAGCTGTTTTTT. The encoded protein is CASRVSTDRGTGELFF.

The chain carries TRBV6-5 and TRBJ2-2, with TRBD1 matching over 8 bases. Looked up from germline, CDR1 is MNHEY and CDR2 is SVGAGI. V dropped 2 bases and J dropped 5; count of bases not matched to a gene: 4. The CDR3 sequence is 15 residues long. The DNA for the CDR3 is TGTGCCAGCAGTTACAGGACAGGGTGGACCGGGGAGCTGTTTTTT. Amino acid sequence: CASSYRTGWTGELFF.